This T cell receptor (beta chain) was captured by sequencing in a study of a mutant IDH1 vaccine in newly diagnosed glioma. Study-wide context: Males made up 62.5% and females about 40% of treated patients, whose mean age was approximately 44 years. The earlier regimen, radiotherapy, temozolomide, or both, was most often both.

To note about this clone: As yet, its antigen is unknown.

The sample's time point: baseline, week 1 (first vaccination visit). Noted treatment: pre-vaccination baseline after standard-of-care therapy. New WHO grade 3 or 4 IDH1-mutant, ATRX-lost astrocytomas were present in all donors. There are 14 residues in the CDR3. V dropped 4 bases and J dropped 0 bases, with 10 bases sitting between them. Germline assignment: CDR1 SGHRS and CDR2 YFSETQ. Profiled with immunoSEQ multiplex PCR; TCRdb holds only in-frame clones, not every one. Of about 25,000 clones listed, 93% were seen once; the top ten hold roughly 1.3%. Overall study findings and caveats: Apparently, pseudoprogression bore no relation to changes among the top peripheral T cell clonotypes.

The clonotype originates from a man aged 35 to 55 with glioma. The V call is TRBV5-1, the J call TRBJ1-1; no reliable D call. Sequencing used PBMCs, obtained from a glioma patient treated with radiotherapy, temozolomide or both. The CDR3 bases are TGCGCCAGCAGCCCGAAGTCCTTGAACACTGAAGCTTTCTTT. This codes for CASSPKSLNTEAFF.